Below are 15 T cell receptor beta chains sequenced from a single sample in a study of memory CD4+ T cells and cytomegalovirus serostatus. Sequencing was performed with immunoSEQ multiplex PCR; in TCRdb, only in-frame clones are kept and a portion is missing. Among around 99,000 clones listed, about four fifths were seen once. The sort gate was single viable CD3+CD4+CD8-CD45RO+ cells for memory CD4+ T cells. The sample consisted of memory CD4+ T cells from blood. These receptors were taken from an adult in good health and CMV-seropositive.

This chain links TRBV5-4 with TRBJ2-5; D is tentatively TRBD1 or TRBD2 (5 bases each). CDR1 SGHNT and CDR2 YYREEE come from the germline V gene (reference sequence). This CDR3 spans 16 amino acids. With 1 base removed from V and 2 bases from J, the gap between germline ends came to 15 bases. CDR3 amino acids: CASSLYRGVRQETQYF. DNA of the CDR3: TGTGCCAGCAGCTTGTATCGAGGGGTAAGGCAAGAGACCCAGTACTTC.

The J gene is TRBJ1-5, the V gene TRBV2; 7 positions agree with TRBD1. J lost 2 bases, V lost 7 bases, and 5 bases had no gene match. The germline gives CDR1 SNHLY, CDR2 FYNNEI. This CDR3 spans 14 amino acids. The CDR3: CASNDRVGNQPQHF. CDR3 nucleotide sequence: TGTGCCAGCAATGACAGGGTAGGCAATCAGCCCCAGCATTTT.

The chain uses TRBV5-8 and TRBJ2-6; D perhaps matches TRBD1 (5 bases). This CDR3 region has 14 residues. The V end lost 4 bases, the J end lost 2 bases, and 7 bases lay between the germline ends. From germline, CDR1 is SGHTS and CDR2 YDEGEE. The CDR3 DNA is TGTGCCAGCAGCAGGGGAACTGGGGCCAACGTCCTGACTTTC. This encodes CASSRGTGANVLTF.

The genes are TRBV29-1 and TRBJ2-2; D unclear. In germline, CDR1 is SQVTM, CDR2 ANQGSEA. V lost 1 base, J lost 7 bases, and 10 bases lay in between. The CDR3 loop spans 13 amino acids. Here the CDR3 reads CSVEGSGLGELFF. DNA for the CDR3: TGCAGCGTTGAAGGAAGTGGCCTCGGGGAGCTGTTTTTT.

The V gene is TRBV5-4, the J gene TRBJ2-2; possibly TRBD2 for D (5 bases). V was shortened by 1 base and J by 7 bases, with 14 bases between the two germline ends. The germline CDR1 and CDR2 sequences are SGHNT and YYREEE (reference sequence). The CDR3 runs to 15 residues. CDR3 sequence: CASSLYQGSGGELFF. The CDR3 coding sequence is TGTGCCAGCAGCTTGTATCAAGGGAGTGGCGGGGAGCTGTTTTTT.

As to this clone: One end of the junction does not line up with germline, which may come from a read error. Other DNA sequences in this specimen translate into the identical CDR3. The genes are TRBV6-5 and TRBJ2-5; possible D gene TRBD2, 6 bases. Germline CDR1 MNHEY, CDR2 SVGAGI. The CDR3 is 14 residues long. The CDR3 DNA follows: TGCGCCAGCAGCTGGAGAGGAGGGCGAGAGACCCAGTACTTC. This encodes CASSWRGGRETQYF.

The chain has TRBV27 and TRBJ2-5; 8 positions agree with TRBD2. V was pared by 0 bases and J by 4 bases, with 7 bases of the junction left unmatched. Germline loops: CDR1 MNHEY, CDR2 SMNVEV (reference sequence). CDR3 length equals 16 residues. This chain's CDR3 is CASSLSSSGWVETQYF. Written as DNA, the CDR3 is TGTGCCAGCAGTTTATCTTCTAGCGGGTGGGTAGAGACCCAGTACTTC.

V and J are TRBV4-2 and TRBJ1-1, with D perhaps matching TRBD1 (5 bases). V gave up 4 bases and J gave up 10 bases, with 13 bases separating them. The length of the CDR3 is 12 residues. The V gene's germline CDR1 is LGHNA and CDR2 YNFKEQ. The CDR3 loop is CASSLPRGLAFF. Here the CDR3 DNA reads TGTGCCAGCAGCCTCCCAAGGGGTTTAGCTTTCTTT.

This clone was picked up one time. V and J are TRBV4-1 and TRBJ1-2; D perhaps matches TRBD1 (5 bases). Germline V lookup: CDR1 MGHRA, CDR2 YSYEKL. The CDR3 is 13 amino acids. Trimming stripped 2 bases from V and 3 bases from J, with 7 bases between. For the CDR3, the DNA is TGCGCCAGCAGCCAACAGGGAGACTATGGCTACACCTTC. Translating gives CASSQQGDYGYTF.

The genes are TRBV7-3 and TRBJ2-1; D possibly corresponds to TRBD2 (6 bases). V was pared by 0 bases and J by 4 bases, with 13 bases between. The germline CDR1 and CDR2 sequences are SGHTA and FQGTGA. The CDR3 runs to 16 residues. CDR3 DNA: TGTGCCAGCAGCTTAACGTCGGGAGCCTCATACAATGAGCAGTTCTTC. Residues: CASSLTSGASYNEQFF.

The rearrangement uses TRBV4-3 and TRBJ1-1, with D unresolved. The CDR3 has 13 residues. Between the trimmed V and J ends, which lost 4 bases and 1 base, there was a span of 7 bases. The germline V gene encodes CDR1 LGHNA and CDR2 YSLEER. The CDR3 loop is CASSRRKNTEAFF. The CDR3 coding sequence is TGCGCCAGCAGCCGAAGAAAGAACACTGAAGCTTTCTTT.

For the CDR3, the DNA is TGTGCCAGCAGCTTGTTTCAGGGATCTACTGAAGCTTTCTTT. This encodes CASSLFQGSTEAFF. The chain combines TRBV5-6 with TRBJ1-1; a possible D gene is TRBD1 (5 bases). Germline V lookup: CDR1 SGHDT, CDR2 YYEEEE. The V gene lost 1 base and the J gene lost 5 bases, with 12 bases spanning the gap. This CDR3 contains 14 residues.

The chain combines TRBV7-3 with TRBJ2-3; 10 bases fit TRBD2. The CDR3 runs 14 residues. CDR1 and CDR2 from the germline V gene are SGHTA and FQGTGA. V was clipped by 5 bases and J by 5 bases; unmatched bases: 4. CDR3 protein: CASSPLAGGDTQYF. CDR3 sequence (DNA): TGTGCCAGCAGCCCTTTAGCGGGGGGAGATACGCAGTATTTT.

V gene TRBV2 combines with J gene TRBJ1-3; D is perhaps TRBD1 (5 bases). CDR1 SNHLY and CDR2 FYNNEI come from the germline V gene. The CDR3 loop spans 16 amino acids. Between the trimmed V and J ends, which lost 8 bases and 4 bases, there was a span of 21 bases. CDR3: CASAYSRGPRGNTIYF. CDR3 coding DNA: TGTGCCAGCGCGTATTCAAGGGGCCCGCGGGGAAACACCATATATTTT. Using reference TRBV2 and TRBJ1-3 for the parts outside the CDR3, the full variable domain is EPEVTQTPSHQVTQMGQEVILRCVPISNHLYFYWYRQILGQKVEFLVSFYNNEISEKSEIFDDQFSVERPDGSNFTLKIRSTKLEDSAMYFCASAYSRGPRGNTIYFGEGSWLTVV.

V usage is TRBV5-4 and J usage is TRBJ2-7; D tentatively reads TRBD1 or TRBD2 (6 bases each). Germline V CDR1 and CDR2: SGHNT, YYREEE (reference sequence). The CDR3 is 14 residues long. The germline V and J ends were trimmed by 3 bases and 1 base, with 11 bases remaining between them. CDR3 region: CASSSRGGSYEQYF. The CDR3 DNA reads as TGTGCCAGCAGCTCCCGAGGGGGGTCCTACGAGCAGTACTTC.